This TCR beta chain was recorded in a study of identical twins. Notes on the study in general: Possibly, invariant MAIT and iNKT cells partly confounded zero-insertion analyses.

TCRdb ran MiXCR on the 5' RACE reads and lists one entry per CDR3 protein. The sample includes 420,000 or so distinct CDR3 sequences, approximately 17% of them seen just once. To note about this clonotype: Its cognate antigen is unknown.

The CDR3 contains 12 residues. In germline, CDR1 is SGHAT, CDR2 FQNNGV. Between the trimmed V and J ends, which lost 2 bases and 8 bases, there was a span of 9 bases. The sample comprised naive T cells sorted from blood. This chain joins TRBV11-2 and TRBJ1-2; D gene ambiguous. This receptor was identified in a man aged 45-65 years in good health. CDR3 sequence reads: CASSLNRVGYTF. The CDR3 DNA sequence: TGTGCCAGCAGCTTAAATAGGGTCGGCTACACCTTC. Filled out from reference TRBV11-2 and TRBJ1-2, the complete variable domain reads EAGVAQSPRYKIIEKRQSVAFWCNPISGHATLYWYQQILGQGPKLLIQFQNNGVVDDSQLPKDRFSAERLKGVDSTLKIQPAKLEDSAVYLCASSLNRVGYTFGSGTRLTVV.